This TCR beta chain was sequenced for a study of cytomegalovirus exposure and HLA in healthy donors. Study-level information: In a later analysis, the roughly 110 validation repertoires were reported to have used the same platform as the 550 to 850 first-cohort repertoires. General study results and limits: Generally TCR sequences proved uncommon, though certain public TCRs appeared in numerous donors. In vitro assays verified that three CMV-associated chains recognized CMV antigens specifically. Researchers catalogued 150 or so TCR beta chains as cytomegalovirus-associated.

Using immunoSEQ multiplex PCR, the repertoire was profiled, and TCRdb retains in-frame clones only, with some absent. The table lists 100,000 to 150,000 clones, over 75% of them singletons. The CDR3 has 15 residues. Trimming cost V 0 bases and J 5 bases, with 14 bases left between them. Germline CDR1 is SGDLS and CDR2 is YYNGEE. On this clone: Its antigen remains unknown.

This TCR came from a woman in her twenties or thirties in good health and CMV-seronegative. The specimen sequenced was PBMCs. This chain joins TRBV9 and TRBJ2-5, with D perhaps TRBD2 (6 bases). The CDR3 protein is CASSVDGTSFETQYF. CDR3 coding DNA: TGTGCCAGCAGCGTAGACGGAACTAGCTTTGAGACCCAGTACTTC.